Presented here are 10 T cell receptor beta chains from one specimen sequenced in a study of T cells in Graves' hyperthyroidism and ophthalmopathy. Regions amplified from RNA transcripts were the TCR beta CDR3 regions. A first-round RT-PCR of the TCR CDR3 used the HTBI primer set. TCRdb used MiXCR to reprocess the multiplex PCR reads, holding one entry per CDR3 protein. The table records about 360,000 distinct CDR3 sequences, 15% to 20% of them present only once. Sequencing was done on a sample of blood. The receptors originated from a woman aged 18-29 years with Graves' hyperthyroidism.

Many counts were recorded for this clonotype. The CDR3 nucleotides read TGTGCCAGCAGTCCTCAGCGGGTTTTCTACGAGCAGTACTTC. Translation gives CASSPQRVFYEQYF. The chain has TRBV6-1 and TRBJ2-7; D may be TRBD2 (6 bases). Germline CDR1 MNHNS, CDR2 SASEGT. This CDR3 has 14 amino acids. The V end lost 5 bases, the J end lost 3 bases, and 14 bases lay between the germline ends.

This clonotype was counted at least ten times. Its ends do not fully match the called genes, so a read error is possible. DNA for the CDR3: TGCGCCAGCAGTGGGGACCCCCAGTTC. Translation: CASSGDPQF. The chain carries TRBV10-1 and TRBJ2-7; D assignment may be TRBD1 or TRBD2 (5 bases each). The length of the CDR3 is 9 residues. The germline gives CDR1 WNHNN, CDR2 SYGVQD (reference sequence).

This clonotype has more than one count but fewer than ten. The J gene is TRBJ1-5, the V gene TRBV18; D perhaps matches TRBD1 (6 bases). The germline V gene encodes CDR1 KGHSH and CDR2 LQKENI. The CDR3 spans 17 residues. V gave up 3 bases and J gave up 1 base, with 16 bases separating them. CDR3 region: CASSPLTGLSSNQPQHF. For the CDR3, the DNA is TGTGCCAGCTCACCCCTTACAGGGCTGAGCAGCAATCAGCCCCAGCATTTT.

This chain connects TRBV28 to TRBJ1-1; D gene uncertain. The V and J ends lost 1 base and 5 bases respectively, with 14 bases between them. Per the germline V gene, CDR1 is MDHEN and CDR2 is SYDVKM. The CDR3 spans 15 residues. DNA of the CDR3: TGTGCCAGCAGTTTATCACCGACTGAGTGGACTGAAGCTTTCTTT. As protein: CASSLSPTEWTEAFF.

This clonotype showed up many times. The genes are TRBV5-1 and TRBJ2-7; 9 bases map to TRBD1. CDR1 is SGHRS, CDR2 YFSETQ, per germline. The CDR3 is 15 amino acids. V was pared by 3 bases and J by 2 bases, with 6 bases of the junction left unmatched. The CDR3 DNA is TGCGCCAGCAGCTCGTCGACAGGGGGGACCTACGAGCAGTACTTC. As protein: CASSSSTGGTYEQYF.

Written as DNA, the CDR3 is TGTGCCAGCAGTGCGCCGGGACAGGGGGCGTACGAGCAGTACTTC. It is translated as CASSAPGQGAYEQYF. V usage is TRBV6-1 and J usage is TRBJ2-7; 12 bases are shared with TRBD1. The J segment lost 4 bases and the V segment lost 4 bases, leaving 5 bases of the junction unmatched. This CDR3 has 15 amino acids. The germline CDR1 and CDR2 sequences are MNHNS and SASEGT.

This clonotype was recorded many times. The rearrangement joins TRBV5-1 to TRBJ2-5; 8 bases align to TRBD1. Germline V gene data show CDR1 as SGHRS and CDR2 as YFSETQ. The CDR3 is 15 residues long. The ends lost 2 bases at V and 5 bases at J; junction bases unmatched: 8. In nucleotides, the CDR3 is TGCGCCAGCAGCTTAACAGGGGGTTCCCGGGAGACCCAGTACTTC. Its protein is CASSLTGGSRETQYF.

This clonotype was seen at least ten times. The rearrangement uses TRBV28 and TRBJ1-2; D unclear. Trimming took 5 bases from V and 1 from J, leaving 11 bases between them. The CDR3 is 14 amino acids. The V gene's germline CDR1 is MDHEN and CDR2 SYDVKM. The DNA for the CDR3 is TGTGCCAGCAGTGTCTACGTCGGTAACTATGGCTACACCTTC. This codes for CASSVYVGNYGYTF.

This sequence joins TRBV18 and TRBJ2-2; tentatively, D is TRBD1 (6 bases). The V and J ends lost 1 base and 5 bases respectively, with 11 bases between them. CDR3 length: 15 amino acids. Germline values: CDR1 KGHSH, CDR2 LQKENI. CDR3 residues: CASSPLQGPTGELFF. The CDR3 bases are TGTGCCAGCTCACCACTCCAGGGGCCGACCGGGGAGCTGTTTTTT. Full variable domain (rest looked up from reference TRBV18 and TRBJ2-2): NAGVMQNPRHLVRRRGQEARLRCSPMKGHSHVYWYRQLPEEGLKFMVYLQKENIIDESGMPKERFSAEFPKEGPSILRIQQVVRGDSAAYFCASSPLQGPTGELFFGEGSRLTVL.

V usage is TRBV10-3 and J usage is TRBJ2-5, with D tentatively TRBD1 (8 bases). Trimming left V 6 bases short and J 5 bases short, with 13 bases between. This CDR3 spans 13 amino acids. CDR1 is ENHRY and CDR2 is SYGVKD in the germline V gene. As DNA, the CDR3 is TGTGCCATCAGACAGGGGGAGGGGGAGACCCAGTACTTC. As protein: CAIRQGEGETQYF.